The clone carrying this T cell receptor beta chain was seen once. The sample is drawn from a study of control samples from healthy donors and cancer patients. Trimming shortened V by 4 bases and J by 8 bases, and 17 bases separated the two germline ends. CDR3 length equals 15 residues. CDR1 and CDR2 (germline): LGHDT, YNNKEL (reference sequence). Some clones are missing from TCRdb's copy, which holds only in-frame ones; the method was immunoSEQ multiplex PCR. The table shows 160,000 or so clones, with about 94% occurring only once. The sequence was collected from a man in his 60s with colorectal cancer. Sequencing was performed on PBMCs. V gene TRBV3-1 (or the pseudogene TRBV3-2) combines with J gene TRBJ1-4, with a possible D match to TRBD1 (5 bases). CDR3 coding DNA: TGTGCCAGCAGCCTCTTAGGGACCCTTAGGGAAAAACTGTTTTTT. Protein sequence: CASSLLGTLREKLFF.